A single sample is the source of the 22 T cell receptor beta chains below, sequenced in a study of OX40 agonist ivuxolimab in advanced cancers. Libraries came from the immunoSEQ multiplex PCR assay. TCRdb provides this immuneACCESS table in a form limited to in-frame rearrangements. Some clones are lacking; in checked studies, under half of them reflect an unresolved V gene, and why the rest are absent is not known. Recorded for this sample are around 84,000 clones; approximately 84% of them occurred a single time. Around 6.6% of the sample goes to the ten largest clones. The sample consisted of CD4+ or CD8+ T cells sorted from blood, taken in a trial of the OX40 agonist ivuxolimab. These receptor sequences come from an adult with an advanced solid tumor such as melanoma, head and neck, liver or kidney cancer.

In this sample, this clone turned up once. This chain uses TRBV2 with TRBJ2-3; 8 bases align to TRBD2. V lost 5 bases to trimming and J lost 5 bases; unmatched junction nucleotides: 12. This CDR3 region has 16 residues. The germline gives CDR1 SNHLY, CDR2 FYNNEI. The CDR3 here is CASSPLSGNKVDTQYF. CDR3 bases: TGTGCCAGCAGTCCCCTTAGCGGGAATAAGGTAGATACGCAGTATTTT. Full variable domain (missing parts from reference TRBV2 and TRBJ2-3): EPEVTQTPSHQVTQMGQEVILRCVPISNHLYFYWYRQILGQKVEFLVSFYNNEISEKSEIFDDQFSVERPDGSNFTLKIRSTKLEDSAMYFCASSPLSGNKVDTQYFGPGTRLTVL.

The CDR3 reads CASSNEYSNQPQHF. In nucleotides, the CDR3 is TGTGCCAGCAGTAACGAATATAGCAATCAGCCCCAGCATTTT. V and J are TRBV2 and TRBJ1-5; the D is unclear. The germline gives CDR1 SNHLY, CDR2 FYNNEI. V lost 5 bases and J lost 0, with 8 bases in between. The CDR3 covers 14 residues.

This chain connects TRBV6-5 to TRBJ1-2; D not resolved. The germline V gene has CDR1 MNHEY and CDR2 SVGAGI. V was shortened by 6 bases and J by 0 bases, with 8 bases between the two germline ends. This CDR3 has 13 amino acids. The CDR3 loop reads CASRLSSNYGYTF. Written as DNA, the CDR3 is TGTGCCAGCAGACTCAGTTCTAACTATGGCTACACCTTC.

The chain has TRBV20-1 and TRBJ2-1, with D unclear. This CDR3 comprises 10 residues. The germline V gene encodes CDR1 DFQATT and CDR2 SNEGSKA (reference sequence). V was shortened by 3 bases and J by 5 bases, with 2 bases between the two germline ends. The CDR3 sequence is CSARDNEQFF. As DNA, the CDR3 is TGCAGTGCTAGGGACAATGAGCAGTTCTTC.

The CDR3 region is CASSLLGTEAFF. Here the CDR3 DNA reads TGTGCCAGCAGCTTATTGGGAACTGAAGCTTTCTTT. V and J are TRBV5-6 and TRBJ1-1; D ambiguous. Trimming cost V 2 bases and J 5 bases, with 7 bases left between them. The CDR3 sequence is 12 residues long. Germline CDR1 SGHDT, CDR2 YYEEEE.

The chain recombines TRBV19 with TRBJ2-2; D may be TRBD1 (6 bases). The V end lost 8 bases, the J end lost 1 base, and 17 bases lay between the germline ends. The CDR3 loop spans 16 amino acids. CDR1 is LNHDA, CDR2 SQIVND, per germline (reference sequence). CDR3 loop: CASFRNRDLNTGELFF. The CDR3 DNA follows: TGTGCCAGTTTTCGAAACAGGGACCTGAACACCGGGGAGCTGTTTTTT.

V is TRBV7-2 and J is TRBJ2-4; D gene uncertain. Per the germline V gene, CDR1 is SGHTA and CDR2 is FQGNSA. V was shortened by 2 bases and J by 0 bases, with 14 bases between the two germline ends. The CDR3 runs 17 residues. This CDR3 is CASSLSFYSQAKNIQYF. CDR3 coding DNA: TGTGCCAGCAGCTTAAGTTTTTACAGCCAAGCCAAAAACATTCAGTACTTC.

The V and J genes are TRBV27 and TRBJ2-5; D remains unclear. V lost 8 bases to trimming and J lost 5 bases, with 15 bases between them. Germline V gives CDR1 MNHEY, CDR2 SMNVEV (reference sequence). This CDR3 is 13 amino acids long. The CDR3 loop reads CASQLRPRETQYF. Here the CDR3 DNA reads TGTGCCAGCCAGTTGAGGCCTAGGGAGACCCAGTACTTC.

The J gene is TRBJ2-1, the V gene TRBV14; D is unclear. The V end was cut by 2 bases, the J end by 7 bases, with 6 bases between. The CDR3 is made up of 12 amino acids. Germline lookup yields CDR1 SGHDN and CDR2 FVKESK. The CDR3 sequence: CASSQSRNEQFF. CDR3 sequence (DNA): TGTGCCAGCAGCCAATCTCGGAATGAGCAGTTCTTC.

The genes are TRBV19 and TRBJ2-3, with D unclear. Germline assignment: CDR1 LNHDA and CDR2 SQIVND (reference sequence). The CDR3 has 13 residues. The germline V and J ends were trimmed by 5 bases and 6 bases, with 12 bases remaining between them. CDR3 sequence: CASSLGPPDTQYF. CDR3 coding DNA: TGTGCCAGTAGTCTCGGGCCCCCGGATACGCAGTATTTT.

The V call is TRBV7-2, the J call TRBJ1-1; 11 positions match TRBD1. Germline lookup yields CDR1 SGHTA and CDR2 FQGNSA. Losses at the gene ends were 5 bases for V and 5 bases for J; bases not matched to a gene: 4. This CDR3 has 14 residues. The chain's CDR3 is CASSPDRGRTEAFF. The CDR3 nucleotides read TGTGCCAGCAGCCCGGACAGGGGGCGGACTGAAGCTTTCTTT.

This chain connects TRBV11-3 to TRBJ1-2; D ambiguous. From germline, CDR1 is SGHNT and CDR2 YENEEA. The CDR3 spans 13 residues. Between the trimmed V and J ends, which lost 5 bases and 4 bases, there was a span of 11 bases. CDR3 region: CASSISGIYGYTF. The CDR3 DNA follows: TGTGCCAGCAGCATCAGTGGGATCTATGGCTACACCTTC.

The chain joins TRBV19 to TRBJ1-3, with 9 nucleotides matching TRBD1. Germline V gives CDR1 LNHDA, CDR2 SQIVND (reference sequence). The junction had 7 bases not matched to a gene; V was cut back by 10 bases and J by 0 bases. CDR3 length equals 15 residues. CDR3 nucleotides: TGTGCCACAAGCCCGACAGGGGGCTCTGGAAACACCATATATTTT. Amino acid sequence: CATSPTGGSGNTIYF.

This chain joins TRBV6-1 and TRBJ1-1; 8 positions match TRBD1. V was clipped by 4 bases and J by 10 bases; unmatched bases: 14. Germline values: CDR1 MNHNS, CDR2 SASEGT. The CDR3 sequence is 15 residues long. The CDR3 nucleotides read TGTGCCAGCAGTGCAGTCTCCGACAGGGGCGGGGGAGCTTTCTTT. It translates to CASSAVSDRGGGAFF.

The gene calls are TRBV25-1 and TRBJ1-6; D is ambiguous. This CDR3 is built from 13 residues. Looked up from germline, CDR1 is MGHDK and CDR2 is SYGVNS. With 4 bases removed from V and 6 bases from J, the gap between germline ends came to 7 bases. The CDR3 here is CASSAAFNSPLHF. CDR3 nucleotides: TGTGCCAGCAGTGCCGCTTTTAATTCACCCCTCCACTTT.

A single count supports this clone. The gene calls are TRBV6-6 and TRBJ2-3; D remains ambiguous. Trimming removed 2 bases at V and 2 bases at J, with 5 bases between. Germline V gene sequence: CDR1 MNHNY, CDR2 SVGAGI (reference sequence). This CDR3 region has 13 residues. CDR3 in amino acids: CASSYRATDTQYF. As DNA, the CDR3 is TGTGCCAGCAGTTACCGGGCCACAGATACGCAGTATTTT.

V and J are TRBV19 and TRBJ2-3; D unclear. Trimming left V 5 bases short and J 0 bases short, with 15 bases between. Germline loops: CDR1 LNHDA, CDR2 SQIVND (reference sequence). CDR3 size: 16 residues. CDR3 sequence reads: CASSPHYTSSTDTQYF. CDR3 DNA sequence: TGTGCCAGTAGTCCCCACTACACGAGTAGCACAGATACGCAGTATTTT.

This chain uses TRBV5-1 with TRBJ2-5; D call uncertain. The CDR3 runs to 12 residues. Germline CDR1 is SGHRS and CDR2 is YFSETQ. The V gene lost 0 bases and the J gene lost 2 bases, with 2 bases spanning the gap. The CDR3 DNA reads TGCGCCAGCAGCTTGGAACAAGAGACCCAGTACTTC. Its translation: CASSLEQETQYF.

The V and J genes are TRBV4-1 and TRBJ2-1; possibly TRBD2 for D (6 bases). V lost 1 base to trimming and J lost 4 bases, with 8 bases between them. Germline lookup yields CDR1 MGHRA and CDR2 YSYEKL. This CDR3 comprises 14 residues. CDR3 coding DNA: TGCGCCAGCAGCCAAGTTGGGACTTACAATGAGCAGTTCTTC. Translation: CASSQVGTYNEQFF.

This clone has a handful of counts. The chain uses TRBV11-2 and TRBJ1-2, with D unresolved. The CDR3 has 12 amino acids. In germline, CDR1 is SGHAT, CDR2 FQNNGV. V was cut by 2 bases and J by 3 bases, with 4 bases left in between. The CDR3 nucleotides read TGTGCCAGCAGCTTATTTGACTATGGCTACACCTTC. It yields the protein CASSLFDYGYTF.

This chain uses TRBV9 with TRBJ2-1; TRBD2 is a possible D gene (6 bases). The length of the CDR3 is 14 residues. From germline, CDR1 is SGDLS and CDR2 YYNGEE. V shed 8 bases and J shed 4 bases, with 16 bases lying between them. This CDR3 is CASALSSGYNEQFF. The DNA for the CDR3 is TGTGCCAGTGCCCTTAGTAGCGGTTACAATGAGCAGTTCTTC.

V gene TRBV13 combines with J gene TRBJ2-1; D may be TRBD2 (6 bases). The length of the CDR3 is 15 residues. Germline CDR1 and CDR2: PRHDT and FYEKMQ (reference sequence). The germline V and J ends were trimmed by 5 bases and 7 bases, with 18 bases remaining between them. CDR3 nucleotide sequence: TGTGCCAGCAGCCCCCGGGAGAGGTGGTTGAATGAGCAGTTCTTC. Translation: CASSPRERWLNEQFF. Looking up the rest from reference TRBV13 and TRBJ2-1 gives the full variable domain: AAGVIQSPRHLIKEKRETATLKCYPIPRHDTVYWYQQGPGQDPQFLISFYEKMQSDKGSIPDRFSAQQFSDYHSELNMSSLELGDSALYFCASSPRERWLNEQFFGPGTRLTVL.